This TCR beta chain was recorded in a study of molecular identifiers for immune sequencing clone quantification. Study conclusions and caveats: Clones of above 20 RNA copies carried over 99% of effector molecules; in naive cells they carried under 1%.

The CDR3 covers 16 residues. Isolation of naive CD8 T cells was achieved by sorting on a CD8+CD4-CCR7+CD45RA+ phenotype. Ten or more counts support this clonotype. Its antigen is as yet unknown. Methods described previously, with TCR primers listed, were used for bulk TCR libraries. TCRdb redid the calling of the PCR reads with MiXCR, one entry per CDR3 protein. The table has 88,000 or so distinct CDR3 sequences, roughly a fifth seen once; the top ten hold roughly 1%. This chain uses TRBV21-1 with TRBJ2-4; the table's D call of TRBD2 was not tested on the DNA. TRBV21-1 represents a pseudogene. The sequenced sample consisted of naive CD8+ T cells from blood, with Jurkat cell RNA spiked in. Described subset: FACS-sorted CD8+CD4-CCR7+CD45RA+ naive T cells. The receptor was derived from a human donor in good health. Some libraries in this study had Jurkat cell RNA spiked in. The CDR3 is CASSANSGGEKNIQYF. CDR3 nucleotide sequence: TGTGCCAGCAGCGCGAATAGCGGGGGTGAGAAAAACATTCAGTACTTC.